The rows below give T cell receptor beta chains drawn from one sample of a study of beta chain features in type 1 diabetes. Assay used: immunoSEQ multiplex PCR; TCRdb lists only in-frame clones, some missing. Here the sample spans under 850,000 clones, around an eighth being singletons. The specimen sequenced was naive CD4+ T cells from blood. The receptor source for this set is a man aged 18 to 29 with type 1 diabetes. CDR3s include the opening cysteine and the closing phenylalanine or tryptophan. Each record gives: CDR3 protein, CDR3 DNA, D gene, J gene, V gene, CDR3 length, clone size. The D gene is left open where the match is weak. Not every row has a clone size; where given, it reads once, few, many or a size class.

cdr3_aa: CASSLEGAKPYSPLHF
cdr3_nt: TGTGCCAGCAGCTTAGAGGGAGCCAAGCCATATTCACCCCTCCACTTT
d_call: NA
j_call: TRBJ1-6
v_call: TRBV5-6
cdr3_length: 16
clone_size: few

cdr3_aa: CASSHRLAGGQETQYF
cdr3_nt: TGTGCCAGCAGCCACCGACTAGCGGGGGGGCAAGAGACCCAGTACTTC
d_call: TRBD2
j_call: TRBJ2-5
v_call: TRBV4-2
cdr3_length: 16
clone_size: NA

cdr3_aa: CASSPGTGGIQPQHF
cdr3_nt: TGTGCCAGCAGTCCCGGGACAGGGGGCATTCAGCCCCAGCATTTT
d_call: TRBD1
j_call: TRBJ1-5
v_call: TRBV6-5
cdr3_length: 15
clone_size: NA

cdr3_aa: CASSQGAGPTYEQYF
cdr3_nt: TGCGCCAGCAGCCAAGGGGCGGGGCCGACCTACGAGCAGTACTTC
d_call: NA
j_call: TRBJ2-7
v_call: TRBV4-1
cdr3_length: 15
clone_size: few

cdr3_aa: CAISEEGTGTGVSGEQFF
cdr3_nt: TGTGCCATCAGTGAGGAGGGGACCGGGACAGGGGTGAGTGGTGAGCAGTTCTTC
d_call: TRBD1
j_call: TRBJ2-1
v_call: TRBV10-3
cdr3_length: 18
clone_size: NA

cdr3_aa: CASSDMFGVGYEQYF
cdr3_nt: TGTGCCAGCAGTGATATGTTTGGGGTGGGATACGAGCAGTACTTC
d_call: NA
j_call: TRBJ2-7
v_call: TRBV6-1
cdr3_length: 15
clone_size: NA

cdr3_aa: CASSQDTAGGPIPNYGYTF
cdr3_nt: TGCGCCAGCAGCCAAGATACGGCAGGGGGCCCGATACCTAACTATGGCTACACCTTC
d_call: TRBD1
j_call: TRBJ1-2
v_call: TRBV4-1
cdr3_length: 19
clone_size: few

cdr3_aa: CASRGHGGSFANTGELFF
cdr3_nt: TGTGCCAGCAGAGGACACGGGGGGTCGTTCGCGAACACCGGGGAGCTGTTTTTT
d_call: TRBD2
j_call: TRBJ2-2
v_call: TRBV7-2
cdr3_length: 18
clone_size: few

cdr3_aa: CASGFGTVQETQYF
cdr3_nt: TGTGCTAGTGGTTTCGGGACAGTTCAAGAGACCCAGTACTTC
d_call: TRBD1
j_call: TRBJ2-5
v_call: TRBV12-5
cdr3_length: 14
clone_size: few

cdr3_aa: CASSQEGYSGQPQHF
cdr3_nt: TGTGCCAGCAGCCAAGAGGGGTACAGCGGGCAGCCCCAGCATTTT
d_call: NA
j_call: TRBJ1-5
v_call: TRBV5-6
cdr3_length: 15
clone_size: NA

cdr3_aa: CASSPEVRDLEAFF
cdr3_nt: TGTGCCAGCAGCCCTGAGGTGAGGGACCTTGAAGCTTTCTTT
d_call: NA
j_call: TRBJ1-1
v_call: TRBV9
cdr3_length: 14
clone_size: NA

cdr3_aa: CSVEELSRGGGYTF
cdr3_nt: TGCAGCGTTGAAGAGTTAAGCAGGGGCGGGGGCTACACCTTC
d_call: NA
j_call: TRBJ1-2
v_call: TRBV29-1
cdr3_length: 14
clone_size: few

cdr3_aa: CATTGVNQETQYF
cdr3_nt: TGTGCCACCACTGGGGTGAACCAAGAGACCCAGTACTTC
d_call: NA
j_call: TRBJ2-5
v_call: TRBV10-3
cdr3_length: 13
clone_size: NA

cdr3_aa: CAISEVGRGDTEAFF
cdr3_nt: TGTGCCATCAGTGAAGTCGGCAGAGGGGACACTGAAGCTTTCTTT
d_call: NA
j_call: TRBJ1-1
v_call: TRBV10-3
cdr3_length: 15
clone_size: NA

cdr3_aa: CASSSFGQNPNTIYF
cdr3_nt: TGTGCCAGCAGCTCCTTTGGACAGAACCCAAACACCATATATTTT
d_call: NA
j_call: TRBJ1-3
v_call: TRBV27
cdr3_length: 15
clone_size: NA

cdr3_aa: CAWRPGRNYGYTF
cdr3_nt: TGTGCCTGGAGGCCAGGGAGAAACTATGGCTACACCTTC
d_call: NA
j_call: TRBJ1-2
v_call: TRBV30
cdr3_length: 13
clone_size: few

cdr3_aa: CAWSGGEKLFF
cdr3_nt: TGTGCCTGGAGTGGCGGGGAAAAACTGTTTTTT
d_call: NA
j_call: TRBJ1-4
v_call: TRBV30
cdr3_length: 11
clone_size: NA

cdr3_aa: CASSREGGPYEQYF
cdr3_nt: TGTGCCAGTAGTCGGGAGGGCGGGCCCTACGAGCAGTACTTC
d_call: TRBD2
j_call: TRBJ2-7
v_call: TRBV19
cdr3_length: 14
clone_size: few

cdr3_aa: CASSLEPGRDYGYTF
cdr3_nt: TGTGCCAGCAGCTTAGAGCCCGGACGAGACTATGGCTACACCTTC
d_call: NA
j_call: TRBJ1-2
v_call: TRBV7-9
cdr3_length: 15
clone_size: NA

cdr3_aa: CASSQVSANQPQHF
cdr3_nt: TGCGCCAGCAGCCAAGTCTCAGCGAATCAGCCCCAGCATTTT
d_call: NA
j_call: TRBJ1-5
v_call: TRBV4-1
cdr3_length: 14
clone_size: NA

cdr3_aa: CASSLGKAYEQYF
cdr3_nt: TGTGCCAGCAGCTTAGGCAAGGCCTACGAGCAGTACTTC
d_call: NA
j_call: TRBJ2-7
v_call: TRBV7-2
cdr3_length: 13
clone_size: few

cdr3_aa: CASSPPQETQYF
cdr3_nt: TGTGCCAGCTCACCGCCCCAAGAGACCCAGTACTTC
d_call: NA
j_call: TRBJ2-5
v_call: TRBV18
cdr3_length: 12
clone_size: NA

cdr3_aa: CASTRTGGKETQYF
cdr3_nt: TGTGCCAGCACCAGGACAGGGGGGAAAGAGACCCAGTACTTC
d_call: TRBD1
j_call: TRBJ2-5
v_call: TRBV2
cdr3_length: 14
clone_size: NA

cdr3_aa: CASSLEGREGRQFF
cdr3_nt: TGTGCCAGCAGCTTAGAGGGTCGAGAGGGACGGCAGTTCTTC
d_call: NA
j_call: TRBJ2-1
v_call: TRBV11-2
cdr3_length: 14
clone_size: NA

cdr3_aa: CASSQASQRGMETQYF
cdr3_nt: TGTGCCAGCAGCCAAGCCTCCCAGCGGGGGATGGAGACCCAGTACTTC
d_call: TRBD2
j_call: TRBJ2-5
v_call: TRBV4-2
cdr3_length: 16
clone_size: NA

cdr3_aa: CAISAGTDNYGYTF
cdr3_nt: TGTGCCATCTCGGCCGGGACCGATAACTATGGCTACACCTTC
d_call: NA
j_call: TRBJ1-2
v_call: TRBV10-3
cdr3_length: 14
clone_size: NA

cdr3_aa: CASSFSAPGGYTF
cdr3_nt: TGTGCCAGCAGCTTCAGCGCCCCGGGTGGCTACACCTTC
d_call: NA
j_call: TRBJ1-2
v_call: TRBV6-5
cdr3_length: 13
clone_size: few

cdr3_aa: CASTGTGVYGYTF
cdr3_nt: TGTGCCAGCACTGGGACAGGGGTATATGGCTACACCTTC
d_call: TRBD1
j_call: TRBJ1-2
v_call: TRBV25-1
cdr3_length: 13
clone_size: NA

cdr3_aa: CASSPEVLNTEAFF
cdr3_nt: TGTGCCAGCTCCCCCGAGGTGCTGAACACTGAAGCTTTCTTT
d_call: NA
j_call: TRBJ1-1
v_call: TRBV18
cdr3_length: 14
clone_size: NA

cdr3_aa: CASSLYTSGYEQYF
cdr3_nt: TGCGCCAGCAGCTTATACACTAGCGGCTACGAGCAGTACTTC
d_call: TRBD2
j_call: TRBJ2-7
v_call: TRBV5-1
cdr3_length: 14
clone_size: NA

cdr3_aa: CASSVEPAGEQYF
cdr3_nt: TGTGCCAGCAGCGTAGAACCGGCGGGCGAGCAGTACTTC
d_call: NA
j_call: TRBJ2-7
v_call: TRBV9
cdr3_length: 13
clone_size: NA

cdr3_aa: CASSVEGLAGGTLYNEQFF
cdr3_nt: TGTGCCAGCAGCGTAGAGGGACTAGCGGGGGGCACTCTCTACAATGAGCAGTTCTTC
d_call: TRBD2
j_call: TRBJ2-1
v_call: TRBV9
cdr3_length: 19
clone_size: NA

cdr3_aa: CASGLAPKGQEISHGYTF
cdr3_nt: TGTGCTAGTGGTTTGGCCCCTAAGGGACAGGAGATATCTCATGGCTACACCTTC
d_call: TRBD1
j_call: TRBJ1-2
v_call: TRBV12-5
cdr3_length: 18
clone_size: few

cdr3_aa: CAWSVSLFLGGGFTYNEQFF
cdr3_nt: TGTGCCTGGAGTGTTTCACTCTTCCTTGGCGGGGGGTTTACCTACAATGAGCAGTTCTTC
d_call: TRBD2
j_call: TRBJ2-1
v_call: TRBV30
cdr3_length: 20
clone_size: few

cdr3_aa: CASSQDRARTDTQYF
cdr3_nt: TGTGCCAGCAGCCAGGACAGGGCCCGCACAGATACGCAGTATTTT
d_call: TRBD1
j_call: TRBJ2-3
v_call: TRBV4-2
cdr3_length: 15
clone_size: few

cdr3_aa: CASSQDAGTPNEKLFF
cdr3_nt: TGCGCCAGCAGCCAAGACGCGGGGACCCCAAATGAAAAACTGTTTTTT
d_call: NA
j_call: TRBJ1-4
v_call: TRBV4-1
cdr3_length: 16
clone_size: NA

cdr3_aa: CSVDRGTPNTGELFF
cdr3_nt: TGCAGCGTCGATCGTGGGACACCGAACACCGGGGAGCTGTTTTTT
d_call: NA
j_call: TRBJ2-2
v_call: TRBV29-1
cdr3_length: 15
clone_size: NA

cdr3_aa: CATSRVLAGYTDTQYF
cdr3_nt: TGTGCCACCAGCAGAGTCCTAGCGGGATACACAGATACGCAGTATTTT
d_call: TRBD2
j_call: TRBJ2-3
v_call: TRBV15
cdr3_length: 16
clone_size: few

cdr3_aa: CASSTGKSPLHF
cdr3_nt: TGTGCCAGTAGTACAGGAAAATCACCCCTCCACTTT
d_call: NA
j_call: TRBJ1-6
v_call: TRBV19
cdr3_length: 12
clone_size: NA

cdr3_aa: CASSLPKMKRGGFYNEQFF
cdr3_nt: TGTGCCAGCAGCCTACCCAAGATGAAGCGGGGGGGCTTCTACAATGAGCAGTTCTTC
d_call: TRBD2
j_call: TRBJ2-1
v_call: TRBV7-2
cdr3_length: 19
clone_size: few

cdr3_aa: CASNQDRSYEQYF
cdr3_nt: TGTGCCAGCAACCAGGACAGGTCCTACGAGCAGTACTTC
d_call: TRBD1
j_call: TRBJ2-7
v_call: TRBV2
cdr3_length: 13
clone_size: NA

cdr3_aa: CASSRSGTYEQYF
cdr3_nt: TGTGCCAGCAGTCGTTCGGGGACCTACGAGCAGTACTTC
d_call: NA
j_call: TRBJ2-7
v_call: TRBV6-5
cdr3_length: 13
clone_size: few

cdr3_aa: CASSEAGHEGADTQYF
cdr3_nt: TGTGCCAGCAGTGAAGCGGGACATGAGGGAGCAGATACGCAGTATTTT
d_call: NA
j_call: TRBJ2-3
v_call: TRBV2
cdr3_length: 16
clone_size: NA

cdr3_aa: CASSVGQLYGYTF
cdr3_nt: TGTGCCAGCAGCGTAGGCCAACTCTATGGCTACACCTTC
d_call: NA
j_call: TRBJ1-2
v_call: TRBV9
cdr3_length: 13
clone_size: few

cdr3_aa: CASGIQGTSTDTQYF
cdr3_nt: TGTGCCAGCGGAATACAGGGTACTAGCACAGATACGCAGTATTTT
d_call: NA
j_call: TRBJ2-3
v_call: TRBV2
cdr3_length: 15
clone_size: few

cdr3_aa: CAWSGQGLTEAFF
cdr3_nt: TGTGCCTGGAGTGGCCAGGGGTTAACTGAAGCTTTCTTT
d_call: NA
j_call: TRBJ1-1
v_call: TRBV30
cdr3_length: 13
clone_size: few

cdr3_aa: CASSEGKGSTQYF
cdr3_nt: TGTGCCAGCAGTGAAGGGAAGGGGTCGACGCAGTATTTT
d_call: NA
j_call: TRBJ2-3
v_call: TRBV2
cdr3_length: 13
clone_size: few

cdr3_aa: CASSLDRASYEQYF
cdr3_nt: TGCGCCAGCAGCTTGGATCGGGCCTCCTACGAGCAGTACTTC
d_call: NA
j_call: TRBJ2-7
v_call: TRBV5-1
cdr3_length: 14
clone_size: few

cdr3_aa: CASSFGTVSGNTIYF
cdr3_nt: TGTGCCAGCAGTTTCGGGACAGTCTCAGGAAACACCATATATTTT
d_call: TRBD1
j_call: TRBJ1-3
v_call: TRBV7-9
cdr3_length: 15
clone_size: few

cdr3_aa: CASSYGLSSTDTQYF
cdr3_nt: TGTGCCAGCAGCTACGGACTCTCAAGCACAGATACGCAGTATTTT
d_call: NA
j_call: TRBJ2-3
v_call: TRBV5-4
cdr3_length: 15
clone_size: NA

cdr3_aa: CASSREGRTYEQYF
cdr3_nt: TGTGCCAGCAGCCGCGAGGGTCGTACCTACGAGCAGTACTTC
d_call: NA
j_call: TRBJ2-7
v_call: TRBV5-4
cdr3_length: 14
clone_size: NA

cdr3_aa: CASTKGADEKLFF
cdr3_nt: TGTGCCAGCACAAAAGGGGCAGATGAAAAACTGTTTTTT
d_call: NA
j_call: TRBJ1-4
v_call: TRBV25-1
cdr3_length: 13
clone_size: NA

cdr3_aa: CASRRLGDEKLFF
cdr3_nt: TGTGCCAGCAGGCGTCTCGGGGATGAAAAACTGTTTTTT
d_call: NA
j_call: TRBJ1-4
v_call: TRBV7-8
cdr3_length: 13
clone_size: few

cdr3_aa: CASSGLGNEQFF
cdr3_nt: TGTGCCAGCAGCGGGCTAGGGAATGAGCAGTTCTTC
d_call: NA
j_call: TRBJ2-1
v_call: TRBV9
cdr3_length: 12
clone_size: NA

cdr3_aa: CASSPGRLSEVDTQYF
cdr3_nt: TGCGCCAGCAGTCCGGGGAGGTTATCTGAGGTGGATACGCAGTATTTT
d_call: NA
j_call: TRBJ2-3
v_call: TRBV4-1
cdr3_length: 16
clone_size: few